The next 29 T cell receptor beta chains were all read from a single sample in a study of cytomegalovirus exposure and HLA in healthy donors. PCR used 60 Vbeta primers and 13 Jbeta primers. TCRdb keeps only in-frame clones here, not all; method: immunoSEQ multiplex PCR. The data contain some 120,000 clones, around two thirds of them singletons. The sequenced sample consisted of PBMCs. The receptors originated from a woman aged 40 to 55 in good health and CMV-seropositive.

The genes are TRBV11-2 and TRBJ2-7; 12 bases map to TRBD2. The V gene end was trimmed by 3 bases and the J gene end by 4 bases; junction bases not matched to a gene: 1. The CDR3 sequence is 14 residues long. Germline V CDR1 and CDR2: SGHAT, FQNNGV. In nucleotides, the CDR3 is TGTGCCAGCAGCTTGACTAGCGGGAGATACGAGCAGTACTTC. This codes for CASSLTSGRYEQYF.

J is TRBJ1-1 and V is TRBV25-1; TRBD1 matches at 10 bases. V dropped 5 bases and J dropped 6; count of bases not matched to a gene: 9. Germline V gene data show CDR1 as MGHDK and CDR2 as SYGVNS. The CDR3 is made up of 15 amino acids. CDR3 region: CASSPGGTGAPEAFF. In DNA, the CDR3 is TGTGCCAGCAGTCCCGGAGGGACAGGGGCCCCTGAAGCTTTCTTT.

The CDR3 DNA is TGCGCCAGCAGCCAAGTACTACGGGAGAACACTGAAGCTTTCTTT. The encoded protein is CASSQVLRENTEAFF. The J gene is TRBJ1-1, the V gene TRBV4-3, with D uncertain. The CDR3 is 15 amino acids. Germline CDR1 LGHNA, CDR2 YSLEER. Between the trimmed V and J ends, which lost 1 base and 1 base, there was a span of 10 bases.

This clone appeared a few times. This chain links TRBV4-2 with TRBJ2-1; 8 positions match TRBD2. The CDR3 consists of 15 residues. Trimming at V came to 0 bases and at J to 3 bases, leaving 1 base not matched to a gene. CDR1 is LGHNA, CDR2 YNFKEQ, per germline. The CDR3 DNA reads TGTGCCAGCAGCCAAGAAAGCGGGAGCTACAATGAGCAGTTCTTC. Amino acid sequence: CASSQESGSYNEQFF.

The chain is built from TRBV29-1 and TRBJ2-2; D is possibly TRBD1 (5 bases). CDR3 length: 13 residues. V was trimmed by 6 bases and J by 6 bases, leaving 14 bases between them. Germline V gene lookup returns CDR1 SQVTM and CDR2 ANQGSEA. The CDR3 DNA reads as TGCAGCGTATCCACAGGTGGATCCGGGGAGCTGTTTTTT. Translated, it gives CSVSTGGSGELFF.

The chain is built from TRBV28 and TRBJ1-1; D call uncertain. Trimming pared 2 bases from V and 3 bases from J, leaving 10 bases between. Looked up from germline, CDR1 is MDHEN and CDR2 is SYDVKM. The CDR3 runs 14 residues. CDR3 sequence (DNA): TGTGCCAGCAGTTTAATACTCCCGGACACTGAAGCTTTCTTT. Translation: CASSLILPDTEAFF.

This clone has more than one count but fewer than ten. The rearrangement uses TRBV27 and TRBJ2-7; D is uncertain. Germline CDR1 reads MNHEY; CDR2 reads SMNVEV (reference sequence). The CDR3 loop spans 13 amino acids. The germline V and J ends were trimmed by 4 bases and 3 bases, with 10 bases remaining between them. The CDR3 nucleotides are TGTGCCAGCAGTTCAAGAGTTGGCTACGAGCAGTACTTC. Its protein is CASSSRVGYEQYF.

J is TRBJ1-2 and V is TRBV9, with TRBD1 matching over 10 bases. Germline trimming cut 0 bases from V and 6 bases from J; bases unmatched to any gene: 14. The germline V gene encodes CDR1 SGDLS and CDR2 YYNGEE. The CDR3 is made up of 18 amino acids. CDR3 sequence: CASSVVPTSDRGHDGYTF. The CDR3 DNA follows: TGTGCCAGCAGCGTAGTACCCACCTCCGACAGGGGGCATGATGGCTACACCTTC.

This chain joins TRBV4-3 and TRBJ2-7, with 7 bases matching TRBD1. CDR1 is LGHNA and CDR2 is YSLEER in the germline V gene. V shed 2 bases and J 2 bases; nucleotides not matched to a gene: 12. The CDR3 loop spans 17 amino acids. The CDR3 protein is CASSQKIDRDQTYEQYF. CDR3 nucleotide sequence: TGCGCCAGCAGCCAAAAAATCGACAGGGACCAAACCTACGAGCAGTACTTC.

The gene calls are TRBV2 and TRBJ1-4; 7 bases align to TRBD1. Germline lookup yields CDR1 SNHLY and CDR2 FYNNEI. CDR3 length equals 14 residues. The ends lost 7 bases at V and 6 bases at J; junction bases unmatched: 8. The CDR3 is CASKEGARDEKLFF. The CDR3 nucleotides are TGTGCCAGCAAGGAGGGGGCGAGGGATGAAAAACTGTTTTTT.

The rearrangement uses TRBV7-9 and TRBJ1-1; weak D call: TRBD1 (6 bases). Per the germline V gene, CDR1 is SEHNR and CDR2 is FQNEAQ (reference sequence). The CDR3 has 12 amino acids. Trimming removed 6 bases at V and 12 bases at J, with 17 bases between. The CDR3 DNA sequence: TGTGCCAGCAGACGGCGACAGGATAGTTCTTTCTTT. It specifies CASRRRQDSSFF. Using reference TRBV7-9 and TRBJ1-1 for the parts outside the CDR3, the full variable domain is DTGVSQNPRHKITKRGQNVTFRCDPISEHNRLYWYRQTLGQGPEFLTYFQNEAQLEKSRLLSDRFSAERPKGSFSTLEIQRTEQGDSAMYLCASRRRQDSSFFGQGTRLTVV.

This chain connects TRBV4-3 to TRBJ2-6, with 7 bases aligning to TRBD1. Germline V gene lookup returns CDR1 LGHNA and CDR2 YSLEER. J gave up 4 bases and V 1 base, and 4 bases lay outside the gene matches. The CDR3 is 16 amino acids. DNA for the CDR3: TGCGCCAGCAGCCAAGGACAGGGCAGAGGGGCCAACGTCCTGACTTTC. It specifies CASSQGQGRGANVLTF.

This sequence joins TRBV5-1 and TRBJ2-1; TRBD1 is a possible D gene (6 bases). Germline assignment: CDR1 SGHRS and CDR2 YFSETQ. V lost 2 bases and J 8 bases, leaving 14 bases between the germline ends. CDR3 length: 14 residues. The CDR3: CASSLPGVIDEQFF. CDR3 DNA: TGCGCCAGCAGCTTACCAGGGGTAATCGATGAGCAGTTCTTC.

The V call is TRBV4-3, the J call TRBJ2-3; D is ambiguous. Germline V gene lookup returns CDR1 LGHNA and CDR2 YSLEER. V lost 3 bases and J lost 0, with 7 bases in between. The CDR3 sequence is 14 residues long. This CDR3 reads CASSHSLSTDTQYF. CDR3 nucleotide sequence: TGCGCCAGCAGCCATAGTCTTAGCACAGATACGCAGTATTTT.

This clone has a single count. A junction boundary mismatches the germline segment, possibly from a read error. This chain links TRBV18 with TRBJ2-5; 7 nucleotides match TRBD2. Germline CDR1 reads KGHSH; CDR2 reads LQKENI. CDR3 length equals 17 residues. CDR3 DNA: TGTGCCAGCTCAACACCCCGGTCGGTAGCGGGCCGGGAGACCCAGTACTTC. This sequence encodes CASSTPRSVAGRETQYF. Together with reference TRBV18 and TRBJ2-5, the CDR3 gives the full variable domain: NAGVMQNPRHLVRRRGQEARLRCSPMKGHSHVYWYRQLPEEGLKFMVYLQKENIIDESGMPKERFSAEFPKEGPSILRIQQVVRGDSAAYFCASSTPRSVAGRETQYFGPGTRLLVL.

The chain carries TRBV7-8 and TRBJ1-3, with D perhaps matching TRBD1 (5 bases). This CDR3 is 17 amino acids long. With 2 bases removed from V and 2 bases from J, the gap between germline ends came to 16 bases. The germline gives CDR1 SGHVS, CDR2 FQNEAQ. The CDR3 nucleotides are TGTGCCAGCAGCTTATTAGTAAGGCAGGGCACTGGAAACACCATATATTTT. It yields the protein CASSLLVRQGTGNTIYF.

V gene TRBV27 combines with J gene TRBJ2-7; TRBD1 might be the D (5 bases). Germline V gene lookup returns CDR1 MNHEY and CDR2 SMNVEV (reference sequence). V was pared by 7 bases and J by 6 bases, with 19 bases between. This CDR3 is built from 14 residues. This CDR3 is CASTPSGRVREQYF. The CDR3 coding sequence is TGTGCCAGCACACCCTCGGGCAGGGTTCGCGAGCAGTACTTC.

The V call is TRBV11-2, the J call TRBJ2-3; the match to TRBD1 covers 8 bases. V lost 7 bases and J lost 0; bases outside the gene matches: 6. The CDR3 loop spans 15 amino acids. Germline CDR1 reads SGHAT; CDR2 reads FQNNGV. CDR3 sequence (DNA): TGTGCCAGCACCCTGACAGGGGCTAGCACAGATACGCAGTATTTT. Its translation: CASTLTGASTDTQYF. The full variable domain, completed using reference TRBV11-2 and TRBJ2-3, is EAGVAQSPRYKIIEKRQSVAFWCNPISGHATLYWYQQILGQGPKLLIQFQNNGVVDDSQLPKDRFSAERLKGVDSTLKIQPAKLEDSAVYLCASTLTGASTDTQYFGPGTRLTVL.

This clone was found a few times. V is TRBV27 and J is TRBJ2-3, with D possibly TRBD2 on 6 matching bases. Germline V gene data show CDR1 as MNHEY and CDR2 as SMNVEV (reference sequence). The CDR3 is 14 residues long. The germline V and J ends were trimmed by 6 bases and 0 bases, with 10 bases remaining between them. CDR3 protein: CASRTSESTDTQYF. The CDR3 nucleotides are TGTGCCAGCAGGACTAGTGAAAGCACAGATACGCAGTATTTT.

This clone was seen a single time. The V and J genes are TRBV18 and TRBJ2-5; unclear D gene. Trimming shortened V by 0 bases and J by 5 bases, and 4 bases separated the two germline ends. This CDR3 is built from 12 residues. Germline V gene sequence: CDR1 KGHSH, CDR2 LQKENI. CDR3 sequence reads: CASSPPRETQYF. In DNA, the CDR3 is TGTGCCAGCTCACCACCGAGGGAGACCCAGTACTTC.

The chain joins TRBV7-2 to TRBJ1-5; D is unclear. The germline V and J ends were trimmed by 5 bases and 0 bases, with 14 bases remaining between them. The CDR3 sequence is 16 residues long. Germline V gene data show CDR1 as SGHTA and CDR2 as FQGNSA. CDR3: CASSQGSFYSNQPQHF. CDR3 nucleotides: TGTGCCAGCAGCCAAGGTAGCTTTTATAGCAATCAGCCCCAGCATTTT.

The gene calls are TRBV7-2 and TRBJ2-3, with 7 bases matching TRBD2. V shed 4 bases and J 3 bases; nucleotides not matched to a gene: 16. Germline values: CDR1 SGHTA, CDR2 FQGNSA. This CDR3 comprises 18 residues. The CDR3 DNA is TGTGCCAGCAGCTGGAAGGGAAGCGGGATTGGTTGGACAGATACGCAGTATTTT. Protein: CASSWKGSGIGWTDTQYF.

This clone was counted between two and nine times. The rearrangement links TRBV2 to TRBJ2-5; 9 bases agree with TRBD2. J was trimmed by 5 bases and V by 4 bases; bases with no gene match: 8. Germline CDR1 reads SNHLY; CDR2 reads FYNNEI. The CDR3 loop spans 15 amino acids. Here the CDR3 reads CASSGLSGSGETQYF. CDR3 bases: TGTGCCAGCAGTGGACTTAGCGGGAGCGGCGAGACCCAGTACTTC. Filled out from reference TRBV2 and TRBJ2-5, the complete variable domain reads EPEVTQTPSHQVTQMGQEVILRCVPISNHLYFYWYRQILGQKVEFLVSFYNNEISEKSEIFDDQFSVERPDGSNFTLKIRSTKLEDSAMYFCASSGLSGSGETQYFGPGTRLLVL.

This chain uses TRBV29-1 with TRBJ2-6; 8 bases are a match to TRBD1. Per germline, CDR1 SQVTM and CDR2 ANQGSEA. This CDR3 region has 15 residues. V shed 7 bases and J 0 bases; nucleotides not matched to a gene: 5. This CDR3 is CSAGQADSGANVLTF. As DNA, the CDR3 is TGCAGCGCGGGACAGGCGGACTCTGGGGCCAACGTCCTGACTTTC.

There are a few counts of this clone. Other DNA sequences in this sample translate to the same CDR3. The genes are TRBV4-3 and TRBJ2-5; 7 positions match TRBD2. CDR3 length: 16 residues. CDR1 and CDR2 (germline): LGHNA, YSLEER. The V gene end was trimmed by 0 bases and the J gene end by 2 bases; junction bases not matched to a gene: 6. The CDR3: CASSQDPASGQETQYF. CDR3 DNA: TGCGCCAGCAGCCAAGATCCCGCTAGCGGTCAAGAGACCCAGTACTTC.

This clone was observed a handful of times. The V and J genes are TRBV5-1 and TRBJ2-1, with D possibly TRBD2 on 6 matching bases. The CDR3 contains 16 residues. Germline V gives CDR1 SGHRS, CDR2 YFSETQ. Between the trimmed V and J ends, which lost 0 bases and 6 bases, there was a span of 16 bases. Written as DNA, the CDR3 is TGCGCCAGCAGCTTGGGACCCCTCGGGAGTGGCAATGAGCAGTTCTTC. Its protein is CASSLGPLGSGNEQFF. The whole variable domain, filled in from reference TRBV5-1 and TRBJ2-1, reads KAGVTQTPRYLIKTRGQQVTLSCSPISGHRSVSWYQQTPGQGLQFLFEYFSETQRNKGNFPGRFSGRQFSNSRSEMNVSTLELGDSALYLCASSLGPLGSGNEQFFGPGTRLTVL.

The gene calls are TRBV19 and TRBJ2-3; TRBD2 aligns across 7 bases. Germline values: CDR1 LNHDA, CDR2 SQIVND (reference sequence). Trimming removed 5 bases from V and 14 bases from J; junction bases left unmatched: 10. The CDR3 runs 12 residues. CDR3 DNA sequence: TGTGCCAGTAGTGACGCACTAGCGAGGTCGTATTTT. This translates into CASSDALARSYF.

The sample holds one count of this clone. CDR3 bases: TGTGCTAGTGGCCCCGGACAGGGGCACTATGGCTACACCTTC. Protein sequence: CASGPGQGHYGYTF. The chain recombines TRBV12-5 with TRBJ1-2; 9 bases match TRBD1. V dropped 6 bases and J dropped 3; count of bases not matched to a gene: 5. Looked up from germline, CDR1 is LGHNT and CDR2 is FRNRAP. This CDR3 has 14 amino acids.

This clone has just a few counts. V is TRBV19 and J is TRBJ2-1, with 13 bases aligning to TRBD2. CDR1 is LNHDA and CDR2 is SQIVND in the germline V gene (reference sequence). V dropped 5 bases and J dropped 9; count of bases not matched to a gene: 7. The CDR3 is 15 amino acids. This CDR3 is CASSPSTSGRAEQFF. In DNA, the CDR3 is TGTGCCAGTAGTCCCTCAACTAGCGGGAGGGCTGAGCAGTTCTTC.